The 17 T cell receptor beta chains in this list originate from one sample, sequenced in a study of T cell responses to AZD1222 COVID-19 vaccine. TCRdb keeps only in-frame clones here, not all; method: immunoSEQ multiplex PCR. The sample has about 100,000 clones, 92% seen once. The sample in question was peripheral blood, obtained on day 0 of AZD1222 vaccination. Source of these receptors: an adult in good health.

The DNA of the CDR3 is TGTGCCAGCAGCGTAGCTTCGGTTAGGGGCGCGACTGCCACTGAAGCTTTCTTT. Its translation is CASSVASVRGATATEAFF. J is TRBJ1-1 and V is TRBV9; D possibly corresponds to TRBD1 (5 bases). V lost 0 bases and J lost 4, with 22 bases in between. Germline assignment: CDR1 SGDLS and CDR2 YYNGEE. The CDR3 contains 18 residues.

The chain links TRBV7-2 to TRBJ1-6, with D perhaps matching TRBD1 (5 bases). V was cut by 5 bases and J by 6 bases, with 14 bases left in between. The germline V gene encodes CDR1 SGHTA and CDR2 FQGNSA. The CDR3 is 15 amino acids. CDR3 region: CASSAQGRTNSPLHF. DNA for the CDR3: TGTGCCAGCAGCGCGCAGGGAAGAACTAATTCACCCCTCCACTTT.

This clone was detected only a few times. This chain connects TRBV24-1 to TRBJ1-1, with no clear D. Germline CDR1 reads KGHDR; CDR2 reads SFDVKD. The ends were cut back, 4 bases at V and 3 bases at J, with 8 bases in the middle. The length of the CDR3 is 13 residues. This CDR3 reads CATSDGEDTEAFF. CDR3 nucleotide sequence: TGTGCCACCAGTGACGGGGAGGACACTGAAGCTTTCTTT.

Only one count was recorded for this clone. The chain couples TRBV18 to TRBJ2-5; D ambiguous. Germline-derived CDR1 and CDR2 are KGHSH and LQKENI. Deletions cut 8 bases from V and 0 bases from J, with 10 bases between. The CDR3 has 13 residues. The CDR3 DNA follows: TGTGCCAGCGCGCCTGGGTACCAAGAGACCCAGTACTTC. Amino acid sequence: CASAPGYQETQYF.

This rearrangement joins TRBV15 to TRBJ1-6; 7 nucleotides line up with TRBD1. The CDR3 extends over 16 amino acids. The ends lost 3 bases at V and 7 bases at J; junction bases unmatched: 9. CDR1 is LNHNV, CDR2 YYDKDF, per germline (reference sequence). This CDR3 is CATSRDRDSTNSPLHF. DNA of the CDR3: TGTGCCACCAGCAGGGACCGGGACAGTACAAATTCACCCCTCCACTTT.

The V and J genes are TRBV9 and TRBJ1-2, with D possibly TRBD1 on 5 matching bases. CDR3 size: 11 residues. V gave up 5 bases and J gave up 12 bases, with 14 bases separating them. Germline assignment: CDR1 SGDLS and CDR2 YYNGEE. CDR3 sequence reads: CASRRDRSHTF. CDR3 sequence (DNA): TGTGCCAGCAGACGGGACCGAAGTCACACCTTC.

This chain uses TRBV12-5 with TRBJ2-2, with 12 bases aligning to TRBD1. CDR1 is LGHNT and CDR2 is FRNRAP in the germline V gene. J gave up 3 bases and V 2 bases, and 7 bases lay outside the gene matches. CDR3 length: 18 residues. The CDR3 is CASGLNAGTGGDTGELFF. The CDR3 bases are TGTGCTAGTGGTTTGAACGCCGGGACAGGGGGCGACACCGGGGAGCTGTTTTTT.

The chain joins TRBV19 to TRBJ1-5; tentative D call: TRBD1 (5 bases). The CDR3 has 15 amino acids. Deletions cut 3 bases from V and 0 bases from J, with 9 bases between. Germline CDR1 LNHDA, CDR2 SQIVND (reference sequence). Here the CDR3 DNA reads TGTGCCAGTAGTATCCAGGGATTTAGCAATCAGCCCCAGCATTTT. The encoded protein is CASSIQGFSNQPQHF.

The V gene is TRBV3-1 (or the pseudogene TRBV3-2), the J gene TRBJ1-3; D unresolved. Between the trimmed V and J ends, which lost 4 bases and 0 bases, there was a span of 7 bases. This CDR3 has 14 amino acids. CDR1 and CDR2 (germline): LGHDT, YNNKEL (reference sequence). For the CDR3, the DNA is TGTGCCAGCAGCCTCGGCCACTCTGGAAACACCATATATTTT. Residues: CASSLGHSGNTIYF.

J is TRBJ2-3 and V is TRBV11-3, with D perhaps assigned TRBD1 or TRBD2 (5 bases each). This CDR3 is built from 14 residues. V was shortened by 1 base and J by 5 bases, with 10 bases between the two germline ends. Germline V lookup: CDR1 SGHNT, CDR2 YENEEA. CDR3 in DNA: TGTGCCAGCAGCTTAGGGGGACGAATAGATACGCAGTATTTT. As protein: CASSLGGRIDTQYF.

This clone was recorded only once. V is TRBV5-1 and J is TRBJ1-2; 7 nucleotides align to TRBD1. Germline V gives CDR1 SGHRS, CDR2 YFSETQ. CDR3 size: 15 residues. The junction had 8 bases not matched to a gene; V was cut back by 3 bases and J by 3 bases. This CDR3 is CASSSLGTADYGYTF. CDR3 DNA: TGCGCCAGCAGCTCCCTCGGGACAGCTGACTATGGCTACACCTTC. Full variable domain (outside the CDR3, taken from reference TRBV5-1 and TRBJ1-2): KAGVTQTPRYLIKTRGQQVTLSCSPISGHRSVSWYQQTPGQGLQFLFEYFSETQRNKGNFPGRFSGRQFSNSRSEMNVSTLELGDSALYLCASSSLGTADYGYTFGSGTRLTVV.

V and J are TRBV6-2 or TRBV6-3 and TRBJ2-1; 10 nucleotides align to TRBD2. Germline-derived CDR1 and CDR2 are MNHEY and SVGEGT. The CDR3 totals 15 residues. Germline trimming cut 2 bases from V and 6 bases from J; bases unmatched to any gene: 4. CDR3 sequence reads: CASSYPGLAFNEQFF. In nucleotides, the CDR3 is TGTGCCAGCAGTTACCCGGGACTAGCGTTCAATGAGCAGTTCTTC.

This chain uses TRBV7-9 with TRBJ2-3, with 8 bases that match TRBD1. Germline V lookup: CDR1 SEHNR, CDR2 FQNEAQ (reference sequence). This CDR3 region has 15 residues. The J segment lost 3 bases and the V segment lost 4 bases, leaving 6 bases of the junction unmatched. The CDR3 is CASSSQGAGTDTQYF. The CDR3 DNA sequence: TGTGCCAGCAGCTCCCAGGGGGCTGGGACAGATACGCAGTATTTT.

This clone has just one count. This chain joins TRBV11-3 and TRBJ2-1; 10 bases align to TRBD2. The CDR3 is made up of 15 amino acids. The V gene end was trimmed by 6 bases and the J gene end by 8 bases; junction bases not matched to a gene: 10. Germline assignment: CDR1 SGHNT and CDR2 YENEEA. The CDR3 DNA sequence: TGTGCCAGCAGTTCCGGGACTAGCGTTTATGATGAGCAGTTCTTC. This translates into CASSSGTSVYDEQFF. The whole variable domain, remainder taken from reference TRBV11-3 and TRBJ2-1, is EAGVVQSPRYKIIEKKQPVAFWCNPISGHNTLYWYLQNLGQGPELLIRYENEEAVDDSQLPKDRFSAERLKGVDSTLKIQPAELGDSAVYLCASSSGTSVYDEQFFGPGTRLTVL.

V is TRBV7-9 and J is TRBJ1-5, with D hard to call. The CDR3 spans 14 residues. Germline V lookup: CDR1 SEHNR, CDR2 FQNEAQ (reference sequence). Trimming left V 0 bases short and J 1 base short, with 4 bases between. The DNA for the CDR3 is TGTGCCAGCAGCTTAGCAGGGAGCAATCAGCCCCAGCATTTT. Amino acid sequence: CASSLAGSNQPQHF. Full variable domain (rest looked up from reference TRBV7-9 and TRBJ1-5): DTGVSQNPRHKITKRGQNVTFRCDPISEHNRLYWYRQTLGQGPEFLTYFQNEAQLEKSRLLSDRFSAERPKGSFSTLEIQRTEQGDSAMYLCASSLAGSNQPQHFGDGTRLSIL.

The J gene is TRBJ2-3, the V gene TRBV5-8, with 9 bases identical to TRBD1. CDR1 and CDR2 from the germline V gene are SGHTS and YDEGEE. V shed 3 bases, J shed 2 bases, and the junction held 7 bases outside the gene matches. This CDR3 comprises 16 residues. The CDR3 sequence is CASSYQDRGPTDTQYF. CDR3 nucleotides: TGTGCCAGCAGCTACCAGGACAGGGGACCCACAGATACGCAGTATTTT.

V and J are TRBV11-3 and TRBJ2-2, with unresolved D. Trimming left V 1 base short and J 0 bases short, with 6 bases between. CDR3 length: 15 residues. Per germline, CDR1 SGHNT and CDR2 YENEEA. CDR3 sequence: CASSLVRPNTGELFF. The CDR3 nucleotides read TGTGCCAGCAGCTTAGTAAGGCCGAACACCGGGGAGCTGTTTTTT.